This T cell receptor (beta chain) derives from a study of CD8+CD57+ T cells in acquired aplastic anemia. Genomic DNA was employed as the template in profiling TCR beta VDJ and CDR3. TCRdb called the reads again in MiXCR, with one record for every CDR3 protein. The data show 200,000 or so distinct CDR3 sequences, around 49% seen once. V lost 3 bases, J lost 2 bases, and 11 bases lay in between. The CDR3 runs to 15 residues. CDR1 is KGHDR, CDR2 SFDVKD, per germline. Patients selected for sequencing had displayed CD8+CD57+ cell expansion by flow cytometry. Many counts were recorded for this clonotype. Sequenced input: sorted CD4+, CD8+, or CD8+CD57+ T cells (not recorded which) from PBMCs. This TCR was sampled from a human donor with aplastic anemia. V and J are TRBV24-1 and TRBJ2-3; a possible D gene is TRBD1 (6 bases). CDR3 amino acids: CATSDAGQPTDTQYF. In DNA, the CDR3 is TGTGCCACCAGTGATGCCGGACAGCCCACAGATACGCAGTATTTT.